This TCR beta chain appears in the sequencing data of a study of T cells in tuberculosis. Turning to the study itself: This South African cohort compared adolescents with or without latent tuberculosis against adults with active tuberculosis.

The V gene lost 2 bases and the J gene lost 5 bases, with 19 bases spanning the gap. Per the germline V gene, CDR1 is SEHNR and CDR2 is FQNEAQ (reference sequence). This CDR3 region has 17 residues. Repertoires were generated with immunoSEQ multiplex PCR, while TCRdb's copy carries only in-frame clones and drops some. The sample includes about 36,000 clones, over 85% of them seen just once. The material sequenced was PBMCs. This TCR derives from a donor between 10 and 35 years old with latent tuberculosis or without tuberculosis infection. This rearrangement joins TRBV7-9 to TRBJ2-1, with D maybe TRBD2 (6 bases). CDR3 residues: CASSLLRFSGSDNEQFF. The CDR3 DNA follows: TGTGCCAGCAGCTTATTAAGATTTAGCGGATCCGACAATGAGCAGTTCTTC. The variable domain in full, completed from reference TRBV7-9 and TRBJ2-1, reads DTGVSQNPRHKITKRGQNVTFRCDPISEHNRLYWYRQTLGQGPEFLTYFQNEAQLEKSRLLSDRFSAERPKGSFSTLEIQRTEQGDSAMYLCASSLLRFSGSDNEQFFGPGTRLTVL.